The 4 T cell receptor beta chains reported below all come from one sample, sequenced in a study of blood T cell repertoires in COVID-19. Using immunoSEQ multiplex PCR, the repertoire was profiled, and TCRdb retains in-frame clones only, with some absent. The sample has about 190,000 clones, around 90% seen once. Sequencing input: peripheral blood. The origin of the receptors is a man aged 40-55 years with acute or convalescent COVID-19.

CDR3 nucleotides: TGTGCCATCAGCCAGGGGTCCCACGAGCAGTACTTC. This codes for CAISQGSHEQYF. V usage is TRBV10-3 and J usage is TRBJ2-7, with a tentative D call TRBD1 (6 bases). Germline loops: CDR1 ENHRY, CDR2 SYGVKD. The CDR3 spans 12 residues. Trimming shortened V by 6 bases and J by 5 bases, and 11 bases separated the two germline ends.

The CDR3, as DNA: TGTGCCAGCAGTTTGTACGACAGGAACACTGAAGCTTTCTTT. Protein product: CASSLYDRNTEAFF. The chain has TRBV28 and TRBJ1-1, with D perhaps TRBD1 (5 bases). The CDR3 extends over 14 amino acids. The V gene's germline CDR1 is MDHEN and CDR2 SYDVKM. V gave up 3 bases and J gave up 1 base, with 9 bases separating them.

The chain combines TRBV6-1 with TRBJ2-3; tentative D call: TRBD2 (5 bases). Per the germline V gene, CDR1 is MNHNS and CDR2 is SASEGT. The V and J ends lost 3 bases and 3 bases respectively, with 13 bases between them. CDR3 length: 15 amino acids. This CDR3 is CASSDFAGQTDTQYF. The CDR3 DNA follows: TGTGCCAGCAGTGATTTTGCGGGCCAGACAGATACGCAGTATTTT.

This clone was seen a single time. The rearrangement links TRBV3-1 (or the pseudogene TRBV3-2) to TRBJ2-3, with TRBD2 matching over 8 bases. Trimming cost V 4 bases and J 2 bases; bases outside gene matches: 5. CDR3 size: 15 residues. Germline assignment: CDR1 LGHDT and CDR2 YNNKEL (reference sequence). The CDR3 spells CASSLQRGNTDTQYF. The CDR3 DNA sequence: TGTGCCAGCAGCCTCCAGCGGGGGAACACAGATACGCAGTATTTT.